The 4 T cell receptor beta chains reported below all come from one sample, sequenced in a study of regulatory T cells in long-lasting Graves disease. Building the TCR beta libraries relied on iRepertoire HTBI primers, and CDR3 regions underwent Arm-PCR. TCRdb re-derived calls from the multiplex PCR reads in MiXCR, one entry per CDR3 protein. The sample holds 300,000 to 400,000 distinct CDR3 sequences; approximately 20% are singletons and the top ten take about 36%. Time point described: newly diagnosed GD, antithyroid drugs for less than 3 months. Preparation of the TCR library used RNA extracted from PBMCs. Sequencing was performed on peripheral blood mononuclear cells (PBMCs), taken at new diagnosis, from a patient treated with antithyroid drugs. These receptors came from a female donor with Graves disease.

The rearrangement uses TRBV28 and TRBJ2-2, with a tentative D call TRBD2 (5 bases). In germline, CDR1 is MDHEN, CDR2 SYDVKM. The CDR3 has 15 amino acids. Trimming left V 6 bases short and J 4 bases short, with 15 bases between. Here the CDR3 DNA reads TGTGCCAGCAGCCGCGTGGGAGCGGCCACCGGGGAGCTGTTTTTT. Translation gives CASSRVGAATGELFF.

This clonotype was seen many times. The rearrangement links TRBV28 to TRBJ1-4; D remains unclear. Per the germline V gene, CDR1 is MDHEN and CDR2 is SYDVKM. The CDR3 spans 14 residues. V was shortened by 6 bases and J by 6 bases, with 14 bases between the two germline ends. The CDR3 sequence: CASRTGSADEKLFF. The CDR3 DNA follows: TGTGCCAGCAGGACCGGGTCGGCAGATGAAAAACTGTTTTTT.

The sample holds a few counts of this clonotype. The V call is TRBV5-1, the J call TRBJ2-1, with a possible D match to TRBD2 (5 bases). CDR3 length equals 16 residues. Per the germline V gene, CDR1 is SGHRS and CDR2 is YFSETQ. Trimming pared 0 bases from V and 5 bases from J, leaving 15 bases between. CDR3: CASSLVVTIQNNEQFF. CDR3 nucleotides: TGCGCCAGCAGCTTGGTCGTGACTATACAAAACAATGAGCAGTTCTTC. Filled out from reference TRBV5-1 and TRBJ2-1, the complete variable domain reads KAGVTQTPRYLIKTRGQQVTLSCSPISGHRSVSWYQQTPGQGLQFLFEYFSETQRNKGNFPGRFSGRQFSNSRSEMNVSTLELGDSALYLCASSLVVTIQNNEQFFGPGTRLTVL.

In its sample, this clonotype was seen many times. This chain uses TRBV6-1 with TRBJ1-1; D ambiguous. The CDR3 sequence is 14 residues long. Germline lookup yields CDR1 MNHNS and CDR2 SASEGT. V was cut by 7 bases and J by 4 bases, with 16 bases left in between. The CDR3 DNA reads as TGTGCCAGCACCTCAGAGGACGGCATCACTGAAGCTTTCTTT. Its protein is CASTSEDGITEAFF.